A single sample gave rise to the 21 T cell receptor beta chains below, sequenced in a study of cytomegalovirus exposure and HLA in healthy donors. The PCR used 60 Vbeta and 13 Jbeta primers. Generated by immunoSEQ multiplex PCR, the TCRdb table keeps only in-frame clones and is missing some. The sample includes 200,000 to 250,000 clones, about 80% seen only once; the top ten take more than 0.45%. Sequenced material: PBMCs. Receptors originate from a woman aged 40-49 years in good health and CMV-seronegative.

The chain recombines TRBV7-2 with TRBJ2-7; D unclear. V gave up 1 base and J gave up 0 bases, with 13 bases separating them. The CDR3 extends over 16 amino acids. Germline CDR1 reads SGHTA; CDR2 reads FQGNSA. The CDR3 DNA is TGTGCCAGCAGCTTAGATACTTCCCTGAGCTCCTACGAGCAGTACTTC. Protein product: CASSLDTSLSSYEQYF.

The chain uses TRBV6-5 and TRBJ2-3, with 7 bases that match TRBD1. The J segment lost 2 bases and the V segment lost 0 bases, leaving 2 bases of the junction unmatched. The CDR3 consists of 15 residues. Germline V CDR1 and CDR2: MNHEY, SVGAGI. The CDR3 spells CASSYSTGSTDTQYF. Written as DNA, the CDR3 is TGTGCCAGCAGTTACTCGACAGGGTCCACAGATACGCAGTATTTT.

The chain is built from TRBV19 and TRBJ1-1, with TRBD1 identical over 7 bases. Germline loops: CDR1 LNHDA, CDR2 SQIVND (reference sequence). V shed 3 bases, J shed 3 bases, and the junction held 4 bases outside the gene matches. This CDR3 contains 14 residues. CDR3: CASSMAGGDTEAFF. CDR3 DNA sequence: TGTGCCAGTAGTATGGCAGGGGGAGACACTGAAGCTTTCTTT.

This clone was recorded a few times. V gene TRBV11-2 combines with J gene TRBJ2-2, with D perhaps matching TRBD2 (5 bases). Germline assignment: CDR1 SGHAT and CDR2 FQNNGV. The CDR3 contains 14 residues. Trimming cost V 3 bases and J 4 bases, with 9 bases left between them. This chain's CDR3 is CASSFGVGTGELFF. CDR3 nucleotide sequence: TGTGCCAGCAGCTTCGGGGTTGGCACCGGGGAGCTGTTTTTT.

In its sample, this clone was seen a few times. The chain couples TRBV10-3 to TRBJ1-5; the match to TRBD1 covers 7 bases. Germline trimming cut 2 bases from V and 4 bases from J; bases unmatched to any gene: 5. The CDR3 runs to 15 residues. Germline V CDR1 and CDR2: ENHRY, SYGVKD. CDR3 bases: TGTGCCATCAGTGAGGGACTACAGGGGAATCAGCCCCAGCATTTT. Its protein is CAISEGLQGNQPQHF.

The chain recombines TRBV14 with TRBJ2-1; perhaps TRBD2 as D (5 bases). Germline V gene lookup returns CDR1 SGHDN and CDR2 FVKESK. V was cut by 4 bases and J by 0 bases, with 10 bases left in between. CDR3 length: 15 amino acids. The CDR3 DNA reads as TGTGCCAGCAGCCCCTCCGGGGTCTCCTACAATGAGCAGTTCTTC. This encodes CASSPSGVSYNEQFF.

The chain couples TRBV27 to TRBJ1-5, with D perhaps TRBD1 (5 bases). Trimming left V 2 bases short and J 6 bases short, with 11 bases between. Germline values: CDR1 MNHEY, CDR2 SMNVEV (reference sequence). The CDR3 has 14 residues. The CDR3 DNA reads as TGTGCCAGCAGTTTAGCAGGGCCGGGTCAGCCCCAGCATTTT. The encoded protein is CASSLAGPGQPQHF.

The V call is TRBV28, the J call TRBJ2-2, with 9 bases aligning to TRBD1. Germline lookup yields CDR1 MDHEN and CDR2 SYDVKM. This CDR3 is 16 amino acids long. Trimming took 4 bases from V and 6 from J; bases not matched to a gene: 9. This chain's CDR3 is CASSSLADRGSGELFF. The CDR3 DNA is TGTGCCAGCAGTTCCCTCGCGGACAGGGGCTCCGGGGAGCTGTTTTTT.

The chain uses TRBV6-1 and TRBJ2-7; unclear D gene. Germline lookup yields CDR1 MNHNS and CDR2 SASEGT. V was shortened by 5 bases and J by 1 base, with 9 bases between the two germline ends. The CDR3 has 13 residues. CDR3 protein: CASSSPASYEQYF. The CDR3 coding sequence is TGTGCCAGCAGTTCACCAGCGTCCTACGAGCAGTACTTC.

The V and J genes are TRBV19 and TRBJ1-5; 7 positions match TRBD1. The CDR3 has 14 amino acids. Germline trimming cut 5 bases from V and 2 bases from J; bases unmatched to any gene: 3. The germline CDR1 and CDR2 sequences are LNHDA and SQIVND (reference sequence). CDR3 nucleotide sequence: TGTGCCAGTAGTCAAGACAGGGGCAATCAGCCCCAGCATTTT. This gives the protein CASSQDRGNQPQHF.

This chain joins TRBV4-3 and TRBJ1-4; the D is unclear. V shed 0 bases and J shed 5 bases, with 19 bases lying between them. Germline CDR1 LGHNA, CDR2 YSLEER. This CDR3 region has 18 residues. The CDR3 DNA reads as TGCGCCAGCAGCCAAGACTCCGGCGCGAAGAGGGTAAATGAAAAACTGTTTTTT. Residues: CASSQDSGAKRVNEKLFF.

The rearrangement uses TRBV5-1 and TRBJ2-1, with D possibly TRBD2 on 5 matching bases. Germline V gene sequence: CDR1 SGHRS, CDR2 YFSETQ. The CDR3 has 15 residues. V lost 6 bases and J lost 9, with 22 bases in between. The chain's CDR3 is CASTSGIPIDGEQFF. Written as DNA, the CDR3 is TGCGCCAGCACTTCCGGGATCCCAATAGACGGTGAGCAGTTCTTC.

The genes are TRBV29-1 and TRBJ2-7; 9 nucleotides agree with TRBD1. Trimming cost V 6 bases and J 2 bases; bases outside gene matches: 8. The CDR3 runs 14 residues. CDR1 SQVTM and CDR2 ANQGSEA come from the germline V gene. CDR3 coding DNA: TGCAGCGTACAGACAGGGGGGGGGCCCTACGAGCAGTACTTC. It yields the protein CSVQTGGGPYEQYF.

J is TRBJ2-7 and V is TRBV6-1; perhaps TRBD1 as D (5 bases). CDR3 length: 14 amino acids. Between the trimmed V and J ends, which lost 11 bases and 0 bases, there was a span of 17 bases. Germline-derived CDR1 and CDR2 are MNHNS and SASEGT. The CDR3 DNA reads as TGTGCCGTCGAACAGGTAATCCCCTCCTACGAGCAGTACTTC. It translates to CAVEQVIPSYEQYF.

CDR3 sequence: CASSASGTAVPVGEKLFF. Written as DNA, the CDR3 is TGTGCCAGCAGTGCTTCCGGGACAGCGGTCCCGGTGGGGGAAAAACTGTTTTTT. The chain uses TRBV28 and TRBJ1-4, with 7 bases matching TRBD1. The ends lost 5 bases at V and 8 bases at J; junction bases unmatched: 20. Germline CDR1 is MDHEN and CDR2 is SYDVKM. This CDR3 has 18 residues.

The chain recombines TRBV7-6 with TRBJ2-7; 9 bases are shared with TRBD1. The germline V gene has CDR1 SGHVS and CDR2 FNYEAQ. CDR3 length equals 17 residues. The V and J ends lost 3 bases and 4 bases, in that order; junction bases with no gene match: 13. The CDR3 loop reads CASSFFPLRTGDYEQYF. Here the CDR3 DNA reads TGTGCCAGCAGCTTTTTTCCCCTCCGGACAGGGGATTACGAGCAGTACTTC.

The chain is built from TRBV10-3 and TRBJ1-1; a weak D match, TRBD1 (5 bases). Germline V gene data show CDR1 as ENHRY and CDR2 as SYGVKD. The CDR3 spans 12 residues. V lost 2 bases to trimming and J lost 10 bases, with 11 bases between them. In nucleotides, the CDR3 is TGTGCCATCAGTGAGGTGGGGGAGGGAGCTTTCTTT. It is translated as CAISEVGEGAFF.

This clone was observed a single time. The chain has TRBV6-6 and TRBJ1-2, with 10 positions matching TRBD1. With 6 bases clipped from V and 7 bases from J, the junction kept 5 bases outside the gene matches. Germline-derived CDR1 and CDR2 are MNHNY and SVGAGI (reference sequence). This CDR3 has 13 residues. The CDR3 DNA reads as TGTGCCAGCAGCGGGGGGACAGGGGTTGGCTACACCTTC. Protein product: CASSGGTGVGYTF.

The chain uses TRBV19 and TRBJ1-2; a possible D gene is TRBD1 (6 bases). Trimming took 4 bases from V and 4 from J, leaving 19 bases between them. CDR3 length equals 16 residues. Per germline, CDR1 LNHDA and CDR2 SQIVND (reference sequence). The CDR3 DNA follows: TGTGCCAGTAGTACGCCACAGGGTCCATCTAGCTATGGCTACACCTTC. This translates into CASSTPQGPSSYGYTF. Together with reference TRBV19 and TRBJ1-2, the CDR3 gives the full variable domain: DGGITQSPKYLFRKEGQNVTLSCEQNLNHDAMYWYRQDPGQGLRLIYYSQIVNDFQKGDIAEGYSVSREKKESFPLTVTSAQKNPTAFYLCASSTPQGPSSYGYTFGSGTRLTVV.

V gene TRBV29-1 combines with J gene TRBJ2-7; 9 bases line up with TRBD1. This CDR3 region has 16 residues. Germline V lookup: CDR1 SQVTM, CDR2 ANQGSEA. Trimming took 4 bases from V and 4 from J; bases not matched to a gene: 14. Written as DNA, the CDR3 is TGCAGCGTTGCGCGGACAGGGGCCATATCTCCTTACGAGCAGTACTTC. It yields the protein CSVARTGAISPYEQYF.

This clone has just a few counts. V is TRBV4-1 and J is TRBJ2-3; 11 bases map to TRBD2. Per the germline V gene, CDR1 is MGHRA and CDR2 is YSYEKL. The CDR3 has 16 amino acids. After removal of 3 bases from V and 2 bases from J, the junction contained 4 bases not matched to a gene. The CDR3 here is CASSQGLADYTDTQYF. The CDR3 nucleotides read TGCGCCAGCAGCCAGGGACTAGCGGATTACACAGATACGCAGTATTTT.